This T cell receptor (beta chain) derives from a study of cytomegalovirus exposure and HLA in healthy donors (dated by TCRdb to 2016 to 2017). About the investigation overall: The 666 repertoires of the first cohort and the 120 validation repertoires were produced on the same platform, according to a later analysis. The aim of the study was to test whether cataloging public T cell receptors could identify signatures of past pathogen exposure. In addition to the first cohort of several hundred subjects, a separate validation cohort of 120 different subjects was used. High-throughput TCR immunosequencing, statistical association of individual TCRs with disease status, and machine learning were combined to predict cytomegalovirus infection status. What the study reported, not specific to this receptor: Across donors, most TCR sequences were observed very rarely, whereas some public TCRs were present in many individuals. According to the authors, the approach could potentially be generalized to other disease states and immunological phenotypes. Subsequent analysis determined that TCRs grouped into clusters in the first cohort also showed a tendency toward co-occurrence across the 130 or so validation repertoires, and 85% to 95% of cluster scores exceeded 0. All 120 or so repertoires were used to score co-occurrence in the validation cohort in a later analysis, because that analysis had no HLA typing for the cohort. The classifier was reported to diagnose cytomegalovirus status with high specificity and sensitivity in both the original and validation cohorts. The study gave a list of over 150 TCR beta chains associated with cytomegalovirus. A few of the identified cytomegalovirus-associated TCR beta chains were confirmed in vitro to be specific for cytomegalovirus antigens.

With regard to this clone: Its target antigen remains unknown. Qualities for individual bases were not recorded, and no much larger clone is one base off.

Donors formed part of the validation cohort, which comprised fewer than 150 subjects and was distinct from the first cohort of under 750 subjects. Via the germline V gene, CDR1 is SGHTA and CDR2 FQGNSA. From the cysteine through the phenylalanine, the CDR3 covers 11 amino acids. The entry retains the CDR3 DNA only, 33 bases that are in frame from base 1. Between the V and J ends, shortened by 5 bases and 3 bases respectively, the junction contains 5 bases. Library preparation was by the immunoSEQ multiplex PCR assay. The source study handled its data this way. To diagnose cytomegalovirus status from the catalog of TCR beta chain sequences, a statistical classification framework was built. TCRdb took over this immuneACCESS table, retaining in-frame rearrangements with V and J assigned. Such tables are incomplete; in checked studies, under half of the missing clones stem from an unresolved V gene, and the remainder is unexplained. V, J and clone size derive from that table, while D and trimming were established from the DNA sequence. A total of more than 90,000 clones appear in this sample, 86% of them only once. The top ten hold approximately 4.9% of the sample.

The sequence derives from a man aged 18 to 29 in good health and CMV-seronegative. The rearranged segments are TRBV7-2 and TRBJ2-7; the D gene lacks a confident call. Sequenced material: PBMCs. CDR3 reads: CASSNGYEQYF. The DNA is as follows: TGTGCCAGCAGCAACGGCTACGAGCAGTACTTC. Outside the CDR3, residues come from the reference TRBV7-2 and TRBJ2-7 proteins, so the full variable domain is: GAGVSQSPSNKVTEKGKDVELRCDPISGHTALYWYRQSLGQGLEFLIYFQGNSAPDKSGLPSDRFSAERTGGSVSTLTIQRTQQEDSAVYLCASSNGYEQYFGPGTRLTVT.